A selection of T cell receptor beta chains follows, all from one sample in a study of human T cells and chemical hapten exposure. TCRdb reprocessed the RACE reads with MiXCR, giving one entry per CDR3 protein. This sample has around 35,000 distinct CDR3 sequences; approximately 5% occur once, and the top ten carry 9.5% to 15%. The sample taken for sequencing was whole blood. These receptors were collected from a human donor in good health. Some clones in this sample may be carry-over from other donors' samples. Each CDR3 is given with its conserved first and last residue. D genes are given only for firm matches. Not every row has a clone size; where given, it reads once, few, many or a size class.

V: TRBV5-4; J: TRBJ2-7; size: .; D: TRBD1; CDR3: CAISHRDRGLYEQYF; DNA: TGTGCCATTTCGCACCGGGACAGGGGACTCTACGAGCAGTACTTC
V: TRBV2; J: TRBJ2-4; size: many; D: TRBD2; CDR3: CASSSNLAGVGIQYF; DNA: TGTGCCAGCAGTAGTAACCTAGCGGGAGTGGGCATTCAGTACTTC
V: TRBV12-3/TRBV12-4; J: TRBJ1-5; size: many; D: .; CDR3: CASSLDGRRGNQPQHF; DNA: TGTGCCAGCAGTTTGGACGGGCGGAGGGGCAATCAGCCCCAGCATTTT
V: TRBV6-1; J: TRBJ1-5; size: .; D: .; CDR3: CASRPGQQPQHF; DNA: TGTGCCAGCAGGCCAGGGCAGCAGCCCCAGCATTTT
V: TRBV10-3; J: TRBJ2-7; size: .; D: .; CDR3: CAISGFEGEQYF; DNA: TGTGCCATCAGTGGATTCGAGGGAGAGCAGTACTTC
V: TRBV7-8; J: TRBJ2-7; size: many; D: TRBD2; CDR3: CASSLERLAGGAYEQYF; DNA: TGTGCCAGCAGCTTAGAGAGGCTAGCGGGAGGGGCCTACGAGCAGTACTTC
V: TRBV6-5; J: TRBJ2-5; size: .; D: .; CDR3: CASSTQTSQETQYF; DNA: TGTGCCAGCAGCACCCAGACAAGCCAAGAGACCCAGTACTTC
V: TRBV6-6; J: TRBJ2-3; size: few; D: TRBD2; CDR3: CASSSQAGETDTQYF; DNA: TGTGCCAGCAGTTCCCAAGCGGGGGAGACAGATACGCAGTATTTT
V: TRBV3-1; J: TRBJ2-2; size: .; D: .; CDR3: CASSQGAHRANGELFF; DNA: TGTGCCAGCAGCCAAGGGGCGCACAGGGCGAACGGGGAGCTGTTTTTT
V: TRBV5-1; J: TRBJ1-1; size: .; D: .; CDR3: CATSRDPGGGEAFF; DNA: TGCGCCACCTCCCGGGACCCCGGGGGCGGTGAAGCTTTCTTT
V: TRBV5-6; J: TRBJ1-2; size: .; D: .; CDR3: CASSLGEFYGYTF; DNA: TGTGCCAGCAGCCTGGGAGAATTCTATGGCTACACCTTC
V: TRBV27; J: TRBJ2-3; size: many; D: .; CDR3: CASSLRGQLMDTQYF; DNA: TGTGCCAGCAGTTTGAGAGGACAGTTAATGGATACGCAGTATTTT
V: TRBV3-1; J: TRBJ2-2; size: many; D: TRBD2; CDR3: CASSQQRGANTGELFF; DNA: TGTGCCAGCAGCCAACAGCGGGGGGCGAACACCGGGGAGCTGTTTTTT
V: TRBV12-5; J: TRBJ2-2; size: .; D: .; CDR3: CASGRQRNTGELFF; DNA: TGTGCTAGTGGTCGCCAACGGAACACCGGGGAGCTGTTTTTT
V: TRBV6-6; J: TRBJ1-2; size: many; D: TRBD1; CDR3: CASIPTGQNYGYTF; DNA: TGTGCCAGCATCCCGACAGGGCAGAACTATGGCTACACCTTC